The 2 T cell receptor beta chains given below trace back to one sample, sequenced in a study of CD8 T cells in ankylosing spondylitis. One entry per CDR3 protein results from TCRdb running MiXCR on the 5' RACE reads. The profile shows some 140,000 distinct CDR3 sequences, 10% to 12% of them singletons. Sequenced sample: blood, either unsorted or a sorted T cell fraction (not recorded which). These receptors all stem from a female donor with ankylosing spondylitis or in good health (not recorded which).

This clonotype was observed at least ten times. This rearrangement joins TRBV3-1 to TRBJ2-1; D not certain. Germline-derived CDR1 and CDR2 are LGHDT and YNNKEL (reference sequence). The V end was cut by 0 bases, the J end by 10 bases, with 4 bases between. This CDR3 is built from 11 residues. CDR3 in amino acids: CASSQEREQFF. The CDR3 DNA is TGTGCCAGCAGCCAAGAGCGAGAGCAGTTCTTC.

This clonotype has a count of ten or more. The J gene is TRBJ1-6, the V gene TRBV12-3 or TRBV12-4; perhaps TRBD1 as D (5 bases). The CDR3 runs 17 residues. Trimming stripped 2 bases from V and 4 bases from J, with 15 bases between. The DNA of the CDR3 is TGTGCCAGCAGTTTACGGCGAACAGGCATTTATAATTCACCCCTCCACTTT. Amino acids: CASSLRRTGIYNSPLHF.